The following is a TCR beta chain sequence with its context. Antigen: not known. V lost 3 bases and J 10 bases, leaving 6 bases between the germline ends. Germline V CDR1 and CDR2: MDHEN, SYDVKM. The CDR3 loop spans 11 amino acids. Amplification used 60 Vbeta primers and 13 Jbeta primers. Sequencing used immunoSEQ multiplex PCR; TCRdb keeps in-frame clones, though not all of them. Among approximately 160,000 clones listed, over 75% were seen once. This sample was taken from a study of cytomegalovirus exposure and HLA in healthy donors. Across the study: Samples from HLA-typed donors yielded approximately 80 million unique TCRs in an early data release.

Study-level results: In a later analysis, productive TCRs from donors in an Asian-associated ancestry cluster reportedly carried fewer N-insertions than the cohort mean. Earlier analysis yielded a pattern in which most TCR beta V segments were productive about 87% or about 30% of the time.

V and J are TRBV28 and TRBJ1-4; D remains ambiguous. Sample: PBMCs. The TCR was taken from a human donor in good health. CDR3 nucleotide sequence: TGTGCCAGCAGTTTTAGTGGAAAACTGTTTTTT. This translates into CASSFSGKLFF. Combining the CDR3 with reference TRBV28 and TRBJ1-4 gives the whole variable domain DVKVTQSSRYLVKRTGEKVFLECVQDMDHENMFWYRQDPGLGLRLIYFSYDVKMKEKGDIPEGYSVSREKKERFSLILESASTNQTSMYLCASSFSGKLFFGSGTQLSVL.